The 25 T cell receptor beta chains in this list originate from one sample, sequenced in a study of Graves' ophthalmopathy and Graves' hyperthyroidism. As the template, RNA transcripts were used to amplify TCR beta CDR3 regions. First-round RT-PCR with HTBI primers preceded a second-round multiplex PCR. TCRdb re-called the multiplex PCR reads through MiXCR, storing one row per CDR3 protein. The sample comprises almost 750,000 distinct CDR3 sequences, 40% of which are singletons, and 35% to 55% rests with the top ten. The sequenced sample consisted of peripheral blood. The receptors derive from an adult man with Graves' ophthalmopathy.

In regard to this clonotype: A much larger clone lies a single base off, so this may be a read error. The J gene is TRBJ2-5, the V gene TRBV7-9; D may be TRBD2 (5 bases). The V end lost 5 bases, the J end lost 5 bases, and 15 bases lay between the germline ends. The CDR3 contains 14 residues. The germline V gene has CDR1 SEHNR and CDR2 FQNEAQ (reference sequence). This CDR3 is CASSLGVTRETQYF. For the CDR3, the DNA is TGTGCCAGCAGCCTCGGGGTCACTAGGGAGACCCAGTACTTC. Based on the CDR3 plus reference TRBV7-9 and TRBJ2-5, the full variable domain is DTGVSQNPRHKITKRGQNVTFRCDPISEHNRLYWYRQTLGQGPEFLTYFQNEAQLEKSRLLSDRFSAERPKGSFSTLEIQRTEQGDSAMYLCASSLGVTRETQYFGPGTRLLVL.

Points on this clonotype: A much larger clone differs by one base, so this may be a read error. The rearrangement uses TRBV19 and TRBJ2-5; 8 bases match TRBD1. CDR1 and CDR2 from the germline V gene are LNHDA and SQIVND (reference sequence). V trimming: 3 bases; J trimming: 5 bases; junction bases outside the gene matches: 8. The CDR3 is 15 amino acids. The CDR3 DNA reads as TGTGCCAGTAGTATGGGCGGACAGGGTCGGGAGACCCAGTACTTC. It translates to CASSMGGQGRETQYF.

This clonotype was seen a single time. The chain couples TRBV29-1 to TRBJ1-5; perhaps TRBD1 as D (6 bases). The CDR3 has 13 amino acids. CDR1 and CDR2 (germline): SQVTM, ANQGSEA. V lost 0 bases, J lost 8 bases, and 11 bases lay in between. The CDR3 is CSVEEIQGEPQHF. CDR3 sequence (DNA): TGCAGCGTTGAAGAGATACAGGGTGAGCCCCAGCATTTT.

The J gene is TRBJ1-1, the V gene TRBV10-3; 9 bases agree with TRBD1. Looked up from germline, CDR1 is ENHRY and CDR2 is SYGVKD. The CDR3 has 14 residues. Losses at the gene ends were 10 bases for V and 4 bases for J; bases not matched to a gene: 10. The CDR3, as DNA: TGTGCCAGCACCCCGACAGGGGGTTTCACTGAAGCTTTCTTT. It encodes CASTPTGGFTEAFF.

The chain employs TRBV29-1 and TRBJ1-5; D may be TRBD1 (6 bases). This CDR3 has 15 residues. Germline values: CDR1 SQVTM, CDR2 ANQGSEA. Trimming shortened V by 4 bases and J by 4 bases, and 17 bases separated the two germline ends. The CDR3 sequence is CSVGGSGGLNQPQHF. CDR3 sequence (DNA): TGCAGCGTTGGAGGGTCCGGGGGCTTAAATCAGCCCCAGCATTTT.

The chain recombines TRBV25-1 with TRBJ2-2, with 9 bases matching TRBD2. Germline V gene data show CDR1 as MGHDK and CDR2 as SYGVNS. After removal of 6 bases from V and 2 bases from J, the junction contained 13 bases not matched to a gene. This CDR3 is 18 amino acids long. In DNA, the CDR3 is TGTGCCAGCAGCCTACCCCCTAGCGGGATGCCAAACACCGGGGAGCTGTTTTTT. Amino acid sequence: CASSLPPSGMPNTGELFF.

The CDR3 DNA sequence: TGTGCCAGCAGCTCCGACAGGTATCGGGCCTACGAGCAGTACTTC. Residues: CASSSDRYRAYEQYF. V and J are TRBV5-5 and TRBJ2-7; D possibly corresponds to TRBD1 (6 bases). The germline V and J ends were trimmed by 3 bases and 2 bases, with 15 bases remaining between them. CDR3 length: 15 residues. The germline gives CDR1 SGHKS, CDR2 YYEKEE (reference sequence).

In DNA, the CDR3 is TGTGCCAGCAGTGAATATGAGGGCGGGCTGTTTTTT. This gives the protein CASSEYEGGLFF. This chain uses TRBV25-1 with TRBJ2-2, with D possibly TRBD2 on 5 matching bases. CDR3 length equals 12 residues. Per germline, CDR1 MGHDK and CDR2 SYGVNS. The V and J ends lost 0 bases and 13 bases respectively, with 9 bases between them.

V and J are TRBV20-1 and TRBJ1-3; 7 bases line up with TRBD1. CDR3 length: 14 residues. The V and J ends lost 2 bases and 8 bases, in that order; junction bases with no gene match: 9. CDR1 and CDR2 from the germline V gene are DFQATT and SNEGSKA (reference sequence). The CDR3 DNA reads TGCAGTGCTAGAAGGGACAGTACGTTGGACACCATATATTTT. Translated: CSARRDSTLDTIYF.

The gene calls are TRBV7-2 and TRBJ2-7, with 8 positions matching TRBD1. The CDR3 runs to 15 residues. V lost 6 bases, J lost 0 bases, and 7 bases stayed unmatched. Germline CDR1 is SGHTA and CDR2 is FQGNSA. CDR3 protein: CASRPTGGSSYEQYF. The CDR3 DNA reads as TGTGCCAGCAGACCAACAGGGGGGAGCTCCTACGAGCAGTACTTC.

The rearrangement uses TRBV6-6 and TRBJ1-3; weak D call: TRBD1 (5 bases). This CDR3 has 16 amino acids. Germline CDR1 and CDR2: MNHNY and SVGAGI (reference sequence). V shed 2 bases and J shed 2 bases, with 13 bases lying between them. The CDR3 DNA is TGTGCCAGCAGTTACCTCGGGTCGGACACTGGAAACACCATATATTTT. Translated: CASSYLGSDTGNTIYF.

The CDR3 spells CASSVGAAGGYGYTF. DNA for the CDR3: TGTGCCAGCAGCGTTGGGGCCGCAGGGGGCTATGGCTACACCTTC. This chain connects TRBV7-6 to TRBJ1-2, with 7 bases matching TRBD1. Trimming removed 5 bases from V and 4 bases from J; junction bases left unmatched: 10. CDR1 is SGHVS and CDR2 is FNYEAQ in the germline V gene. The CDR3 runs 15 residues.

This sequence joins TRBV7-9 and TRBJ1-2, with TRBD1 matching over 9 bases. V lost 5 bases and J lost 5; bases outside the gene matches: 12. This CDR3 has 16 amino acids. Germline assignment: CDR1 SEHNR and CDR2 FQNEAQ (reference sequence). In DNA, the CDR3 is TGTGCCAGCAGCGTTTTAGAACAGGGGGCACTATATGGCTACACCTTC. Protein product: CASSVLEQGALYGYTF.

This clonotype was seen repeatedly, ten times or more. This chain connects TRBV12-3 or TRBV12-4 to TRBJ2-5; 7 bases align to TRBD1. J was trimmed by 5 bases and V by 5 bases; bases with no gene match: 5. This CDR3 comprises 13 residues. The chain's CDR3 is CASSTQGEETQYF. CDR3 DNA sequence: TGTGCCAGCAGTACCCAGGGGGAGGAGACCCAGTACTTC.

CDR3 sequence (DNA): TGCAGTGCTAGGGGGACGCGGATGGAAGCTTTCTTT. Its protein product is CSARGTRMEAFF. The gene calls are TRBV20-1 and TRBJ1-1; tentative D call: TRBD1 (5 bases). Trimming stripped 3 bases from V and 8 bases from J, with 13 bases between. CDR3 length: 12 amino acids. Germline V gene lookup returns CDR1 DFQATT and CDR2 SNEGSKA (reference sequence).

With respect to this clonotype: With a much larger clone just one base away, this may be a read error. The chain is built from TRBV7-2 and TRBJ1-2; D is ambiguous. The CDR3 has 11 amino acids. Germline CDR1 reads SGHTA; CDR2 reads FQGNSA. Trimming stripped 4 bases from V and 11 bases from J, with 11 bases between. The CDR3 here is CASSSRARYTF. The CDR3 bases are TGTGCCAGCAGCTCGAGGGCAAGATACACCTTC. Filled out from reference TRBV7-2 and TRBJ1-2, the complete variable domain reads GAGVSQSPSNKVTEKGKDVELRCDPISGHTALYWYRQSLGQGLEFLIYFQGNSAPDKSGLPSDRFSAERTGGSVSTLTIQRTQQEDSAVYLCASSSRARYTFGSGTRLTVV.

Comment on this clonotype: The junction shows a germline mismatch at one end, possibly a read error. The CDR3 region is CASSWEIAAGGNTIYF. The CDR3 coding sequence is TGTGCCAGCAGTTGGGAAATAGCGGCAGGGGGAAACACCATATATTTT. The chain recombines TRBV10-3 with TRBJ1-3; possible D gene TRBD1, 5 bases. The length of the CDR3 is 16 residues. The V gene's germline CDR1 is ENHRY and CDR2 SYGVKD.

The rearrangement links TRBV10-2 to TRBJ2-3, with 12 bases identical to TRBD2. CDR1 is WSHSY and CDR2 is SAAADI in the germline V gene. The trim removed 1 base at V and 6 bases at J, leaving 8 bases unmatched. This CDR3 has 17 residues. The CDR3: CASSELVTSGSVDTQYF. CDR3 sequence (DNA): TGCGCCAGCAGTGAGTTGGTGACTAGCGGGAGTGTGGATACGCAGTATTTT.

As regards this clonotype: One junction end does not reproduce the germline sequence, and a read error may be involved. The chain links TRBV15 to TRBJ2-7; a possible D gene is TRBD2 (5 bases). Germline V gene data show CDR1 as LNHNV and CDR2 as YYDKDF (reference sequence). The CDR3 runs to 15 residues. CDR3 residues: CTTSSVGGEPYEQYF. The CDR3 DNA follows: TGTACCACCAGCAGCGTTGGAGGCGAACCCTACGAGCAGTACTTC.

The rearrangement links TRBV7-9 to TRBJ2-2; 7 bases match TRBD2. Unmatched junction bases numbered 7, after V lost 7 bases and J lost 5 bases. This CDR3 region has 14 residues. CDR1 SEHNR and CDR2 FQNEAQ come from the germline V gene (reference sequence). CDR3 DNA: TGTGCCAGCATTGTCCTAGCGGATACCGGGGAGCTGTTTTTT. Encoded protein: CASIVLADTGELFF.

A note on this clonotype: At one of its ends the junction is not consistent with the germline gene, which may arise from a read error. The chain links TRBV7-3 to TRBJ2-7, with 7 nucleotides matching TRBD1. The CDR3 has 15 residues. Germline V gene sequence: CDR1 SGHTA, CDR2 FQGTGA. In nucleotides, the CDR3 is TGTGCCAGCAGCTTATTCATACAGGGGATATACGAGCAGCACTTC. This translates into CASSLFIQGIYEQHF.

This clonotype was recorded many times. V and J are TRBV7-2 and TRBJ1-1; TRBD1 aligns across 8 bases. V was pared by 6 bases and J by 7 bases, with 10 bases of the junction left unmatched. The CDR3 sequence is 14 residues long. Germline CDR1 SGHTA, CDR2 FQGNSA. The CDR3 loop is CASSNRQGPSEAFF. DNA of the CDR3: TGTGCCAGCAGTAACAGACAGGGGCCCAGTGAAGCTTTCTTT. Based on the CDR3 plus reference TRBV7-2 and TRBJ1-1, the full variable domain is GAGVSQSPSNKVTEKGKDVELRCDPISGHTALYWYRQSLGQGLEFLIYFQGNSAPDKSGLPSDRFSAERTGGSVSTLTIQRTQQEDSAVYLCASSNRQGPSEAFFGQGTRLTVV.

This clonotype showed up many times. V gene TRBV2 combines with J gene TRBJ1-2; a possible D gene is TRBD1 (5 bases). Trimming shortened V by 6 bases and J by 0 bases, and 8 bases separated the two germline ends. CDR1 is SNHLY and CDR2 is FYNNEI in the germline V gene. CDR3 size: 13 residues. Here the CDR3 DNA reads TGTGCCAGCAGGGGGGACTCTAACTATGGCTACACCTTC. Protein sequence: CASRGDSNYGYTF. The full variable domain, rest sourced from reference TRBV2 and TRBJ1-2, is EPEVTQTPSHQVTQMGQEVILRCVPISNHLYFYWYRQILGQKVEFLVSFYNNEISEKSEIFDDQFSVERPDGSNFTLKIRSTKLEDSAMYFCASRGDSNYGYTFGSGTRLTVV.

A few counts support this clonotype. No conserved phenylalanine or tryptophan is present at the end of the CDR3, so a read error is the likely explanation. The DNA is omitted, as the CDR3 cannot be located on it reliably, and the CDR3 follows TCRdb's listing. The CDR3 sequence is CASSPTGLVT. V is TRBV7-2 and J is TRBJ2-6; TRBD2 was called by the table and not checked on the DNA. The CDR3 contains 10 residues when both ends are counted. The V gene's germline CDR1 is SGHTA and CDR2 FQGNSA.

The J gene is TRBJ2-7, the V gene TRBV7-2, with 8 bases identical to TRBD1. The CDR3 has 15 residues. Unmatched junction bases numbered 5, after V lost 1 base and J lost 3 bases. The V gene's germline CDR1 is SGHTA and CDR2 FQGNSA. The CDR3 DNA is TGTGCCAGCAGCTTAGAGGTGACAGGGGTCTACGAGCAGTACTTC. It encodes CASSLEVTGVYEQYF.